These 11 T cell receptor beta chains were sequenced from one sample in a study of cytomegalovirus exposure and HLA in healthy donors. The PCR ran on 60 Vbeta and 13 Jbeta primers. Sequencing was performed with immunoSEQ multiplex PCR; in TCRdb, only in-frame clones are kept and a portion is missing. The sample has 90,000 to 150,000 clones, roughly 9% seen once; the top ten hold about 6.6%. Sequences were obtained from PBMCs. These receptor sequences come from a woman in her thirties or forties in good health and CMV-seropositive.

This clone was picked up many times. V and J are TRBV7-2 and TRBJ2-5, with D maybe TRBD2 (7 bases). Germline V gene data show CDR1 as SGHTA and CDR2 as FQGNSA. The length of the CDR3 is 17 residues. Trimming removed 5 bases from V and 0 bases from J, with 19 bases in between. This CDR3 reads CASSLPWGGHNQETQYF. CDR3 nucleotide sequence: TGTGCCAGCAGCCTACCTTGGGGGGGGCACAACCAAGAGACCCAGTACTTC. Combining the CDR3 with reference TRBV7-2 and TRBJ2-5 gives the whole variable domain GAGVSQSPSNKVTEKGKDVELRCDPISGHTALYWYRQSLGQGLEFLIYFQGNSAPDKSGLPSDRFSAERTGGSVSTLTIQRTQQEDSAVYLCASSLPWGGHNQETQYFGPGTRLLVL.

This clone was counted only a few times. V gene TRBV5-1 combines with J gene TRBJ1-2, with TRBD1 as a possible D gene (5 bases). The CDR3 is 13 amino acids. Between the trimmed V and J ends, which lost 1 base and 8 bases, there was a span of 12 bases. Germline CDR1 is SGHRS and CDR2 is YFSETQ. Here the CDR3 DNA reads TGCGCCAGCAGCTTGCCAGGGCAGGAAGGCTACACCTTC. It specifies CASSLPGQEGYTF. The full variable domain, in which reference TRBV5-1 and TRBJ1-2 provide the parts outside the CDR3, is KAGVTQTPRYLIKTRGQQVTLSCSPISGHRSVSWYQQTPGQGLQFLFEYFSETQRNKGNFPGRFSGRQFSNSRSEMNVSTLELGDSALYLCASSLPGQEGYTFGSGTRLTVV.

The chain combines TRBV6-6 with TRBJ1-1; 8 positions match TRBD1. V trimming: 5 bases; J trimming: 4 bases; junction bases outside the gene matches: 6. Germline CDR1 MNHNY, CDR2 SVGAGI (reference sequence). The CDR3 loop spans 14 amino acids. CDR3 residues: CASSPDRGGTEAFF. The CDR3 DNA sequence: TGTGCCAGCAGTCCCGACAGGGGAGGCACTGAAGCTTTCTTT.

The sample holds a few counts of this clone. This rearrangement joins TRBV25-1 to TRBJ2-7; D is ambiguous. This CDR3 comprises 13 residues. The germline V gene encodes CDR1 MGHDK and CDR2 SYGVNS. Trimming left V 2 bases short and J 1 base short, with 6 bases between. The CDR3 region has the DNA TGTGCCAGCAGTGAACCGGAGTCCTACGAGCAGTACTTC. It translates to CASSEPESYEQYF.

This clone has only a few counts. This CDR3 reads CASSLREGVRGNTIYF. For the CDR3, the DNA is TGTGCCAGCAGCTTAAGGGAGGGGGTGAGAGGAAACACCATATATTTT. This chain connects TRBV11-2 to TRBJ1-3; D may be TRBD1 (6 bases). V was trimmed by 2 bases and J by 4 bases, leaving 15 bases between them. The CDR3 extends over 16 amino acids. Per the germline V gene, CDR1 is SGHAT and CDR2 is FQNNGV.

The genes are TRBV5-1 and TRBJ2-2; the D gene is possibly TRBD2 (5 bases). Trimming took 2 bases from V and 2 from J, leaving 7 bases between them. CDR1 is SGHRS and CDR2 is YFSETQ in the germline V gene. The CDR3 totals 14 residues. For the CDR3, the DNA is TGCGCCAGCAGCTTCGGGGTAAACACCGGGGAGCTGTTTTTT. Translating it yields CASSFGVNTGELFF.

This clone has only a few counts. This chain uses TRBV5-1 with TRBJ2-2; tentatively, D is TRBD1 (6 bases). V was trimmed by 4 bases and J by 1 base, leaving 14 bases between them. The V gene's germline CDR1 is SGHRS and CDR2 YFSETQ. The CDR3 consists of 16 residues. The CDR3 DNA is TGCGCCAGCAGCGCCCACAGGGCCCTGAACACCGGGGAGCTGTTTTTT. It specifies CASSAHRALNTGELFF.

As concerns this clone: The same CDR3 is also encoded by other DNA sequences in this sample. This chain uses TRBV5-1 with TRBJ2-2; 8 bases are a match to TRBD1. Trimming at V came to 2 bases and at J to 5 bases, leaving 5 bases not matched to a gene. The CDR3 is made up of 15 amino acids. CDR1 SGHRS and CDR2 YFSETQ come from the germline V gene. The CDR3 sequence is CASSLGQGGTGELFF. CDR3 coding DNA: TGCGCCAGCAGCTTAGGACAGGGAGGTACCGGGGAGCTGTTTTTT.

The chain links TRBV9 to TRBJ1-6, with 8 nucleotides matching TRBD1. Per the germline V gene, CDR1 is SGDLS and CDR2 is YYNGEE. The CDR3 consists of 16 residues. Trimming at V came to 0 bases and at J to 6 bases, leaving 5 bases not matched to a gene. The CDR3 nucleotides are TGTGCCAGCAGCGTAGGGCCCCAGGGGGCTAATTCACCCCTCCACTTT. It translates to CASSVGPQGANSPLHF.

There are a few counts of this clone. The chain couples TRBV30 to TRBJ2-7; D is perhaps TRBD2 (6 bases). V shed 3 bases and J shed 0 bases, with 15 bases lying between them. Germline-derived CDR1 and CDR2 are GTSNPN and SVGIG (reference sequence). The CDR3 runs to 15 residues. The CDR3 sequence is CAWRIRGLSSYEQYF. The CDR3, as DNA: TGTGCCTGGAGGATTAGGGGACTCTCCTCCTACGAGCAGTACTTC.

This chain uses TRBV25-1 with TRBJ2-7; D is undetermined. V lost 4 bases and J lost 3, with 10 bases in between. Germline CDR1 MGHDK, CDR2 SYGVNS. The CDR3 spans 13 residues. The CDR3 reads CASSASSHYEQYF. The CDR3 DNA reads TGTGCCAGCAGTGCCTCGAGTCACTACGAGCAGTACTTC.